Listed below are T cell receptor beta chains from one sample, sequenced in a study of CD8 T cells in Susac syndrome. TCRdb re-derived calls from the immunoSEQ multiplex PCR reads in MiXCR, one entry per CDR3 protein. Among 180,000 or so distinct CDR3 sequences, about 94% were seen once, and the ten largest hold over 0.12%. Source material: CD4+ T cells from PBMCs. The receptors stem from a human donor in good health. Both conserved end residues are part of each CDR3. Fields, in order: CDR3 DNA, CDR3 protein, D gene, clone size, V gene, CDR3 length, J gene. The D gene is left open where the match is weak. The size of a clone is reported for some rows only, either as once, few or many, or as a class for expanded clones.

DNA: TGTGCCAGCAGTTACTCGAATCGAGGGGGTGGCTACACCTTC; CDR3: CASSYSNRGGGYTF; D: NA; size: NA; V: TRBV6-5; length: 14; J: TRBJ1-2
DNA: TGCGCCAACCACACGCTCGCAGATACGCAGTATTTT; CDR3: CANHTLADTQYF; D: NA; size: NA; V: TRBV23-1; length: 12; J: TRBJ2-3
DNA: TGCAGCGTTGTCTCACAGGTATTCACAGATACGCAGTATTTT; CDR3: CSVVSQVFTDTQYF; D: NA; size: NA; V: TRBV29-1; length: 14; J: TRBJ2-3
DNA: TGTGCCAGCAGTTTAATCCGCAGCCCGACCTACGAGCAGTACTTC; CDR3: CASSLIRSPTYEQYF; D: NA; size: NA; V: TRBV27; length: 15; J: TRBJ2-7
DNA: TGTGCCAGCAGTCGGGACAGGCTCGGCGGCTACACCTTC; CDR3: CASSRDRLGGYTF; D: TRBD1; size: NA; V: TRBV3-1; length: 13; J: TRBJ1-2
DNA: TGTGCCAGCAGCCCCAGGACAGGGGTAAGGGAAAAACTGTTTTTT; CDR3: CASSPRTGVREKLFF; D: TRBD1; size: NA; V: TRBV11-2; length: 15; J: TRBJ1-4
DNA: TGTGCCCGAAGCGAGCAGTACTTC; CDR3: CARSEQYF; D: NA; size: NA; V: TRBV25-1; length: 8; J: TRBJ2-7
DNA: TGCAGTGCTAGAACCGGGATCCACCCCAACGAGCAGTACTTC; CDR3: CSARTGIHPNEQYF; D: NA; size: NA; V: TRBV20-1; length: 14; J: TRBJ2-7
DNA: TGTGCCACCAGCAGCCTACAGGAATGGTTAGATGAGCAGTTCTTC; CDR3: CATSSLQEWLDEQFF; D: NA; size: NA; V: TRBV15; length: 15; J: TRBJ2-1
DNA: TGTGCCAGCAGTAGGGGTCCCCTGAACACTGAAGCTTTCTTT; CDR3: CASSRGPLNTEAFF; D: NA; size: NA; V: TRBV7-8; length: 14; J: TRBJ1-1
DNA: TGCGCCAGCAGCTTGGGTTCTAGCGGGGGGAATACGCAGTATTTT; CDR3: CASSLGSSGGNTQYF; D: TRBD2; size: few; V: TRBV5-1; length: 15; J: TRBJ2-3
DNA: TGCAGCGTAGCGGGGGGCCAAGAGACCCAGTACTTC; CDR3: CSVAGGQETQYF; D: TRBD2; size: NA; V: TRBV29-1; length: 12; J: TRBJ2-5
DNA: TGCAGTGCTGGACAGATACCTTACAATGAGCAGTTCTTC; CDR3: CSAGQIPYNEQFF; D: NA; size: NA; V: TRBV20-1; length: 13; J: TRBJ2-1